The entry that follows covers one TCR beta chain sequence. This clone's antigen is unknown. No much larger clone exists at a distance of one base, and base qualities are not known. Library preparation was by multiplex PCR. Sequencing instrument: Illumina HiSeq 4000. CDR3 regions were amplified by Arm-PCR with iRepertoire HTBI primers to construct TCR beta libraries. PCR products were gel purified before sequencing. The original pipeline was this. A total of fewer than 65 TRBV and 14 TRBJ segments were identified across samples and were used for gene usage analysis of CDR3 amino acid clonotypes. COPE and FqMerger were used to merge the filtered high-quality paired reads into contigs. BLAST was used to align contigs to IMGT TRBV, TRBD and TRBJ reference genes, and CDR3 was defined according to IMGT. Clonotypes above 0.1% frequency were classified as highly expanded clones. Shannon entropy served as the measure of repertoire diversity, while the Gini coefficient captured V-J evenness. Clonotypes shared by more than one individual were considered public. The raw public reads went through TCRdb reprocessing: fastp at Q25, MiXCR clone calling, in-frame beta chains kept. Duplicate CDR3 protein sequences are folded into a single record with the most common DNA and genes. It is TCRdb's table, rather than the study itself, that gives the V and J calls and clone size. Recorded for this sample are roughly 400,000 distinct CDR3 sequences; roughly 20% of them occurred a single time. Around 20% of the sample is held by the ten biggest clonotypes.

This record comes from a study of regulatory T cells in long-lasting Graves disease (dated by TCRdb to about 2021). Context from the whole study: Persistent Graves' disease was defined as antithyroid drug treatment for over 5 years with persistently positive TSH receptor autoantibodies. Persistent Graves' disease patients were compared with newly diagnosed Graves' disease patients by peripheral blood TCR sequencing and RNA sequencing. The study took place in China and was registered as a clinical trial. A total of about 35 samples underwent TCR sequencing, from 13 patients with persistent Graves' disease and 20 or so patients with newly diagnosed Graves' disease. Antithyroid drugs had been taken for 8.5 to 12 years on average by persistent Graves' disease patients in the clinical cohort.

Taken from the germline V gene, the CDR1 and CDR2 loops are SQVTM and ANQGSEA. Inclusive of the bounding cysteine and phenylalanine, the CDR3 is 17 residues long. CDR3 DNA is the only sequence kept; it has 51 bases, read in frame from the first base. V is pared back by 3 bases and J by 0 bases, with 18 bases lying between the germline termini. The time point label of this sample denotes: persistent/refractory GD, antithyroid drugs over 5 years with positive TRAb. RNA was extracted from PBMCs in TRIzol for both TCR sequencing and RNA sequencing. The diagnosis of Graves' disease was made according to American Thyroid Association guidelines. Recruitment of patients was carried out at an endocrinology department in Xi'an, China. Each patient gave approximately 10 milliliters of peripheral blood, collected in an EDTA anticoagulant tube. PBMCs were isolated by Ficoll Paque Plus density gradient separation without further T cell sorting. An Agilent 2100 Bioanalyzer and agarose gel were used to check RNA quality, while a NanoDrop 2000 measured RNA concentration.

Study-wide findings and limitations: A larger number of public clonotypes was shared among persistent patients (more than 2,500) than among newly diagnosed patients (around 870). As a limitation, the authors acknowledged that the small sample size may reduce accuracy. Preferential use of TRBV28, TRBJ1-2 and TRBJ2-5 was observed in persistent disease, whereas TRBV20-1 and TRBJ2-1 were favored in newly diagnosed disease. Persistent Graves' disease patients showed lower TCR Shannon entropy and fewer highly expanded clones than newly diagnosed patients, suggesting clonal expansion. Only the TCR beta chain was sequenced and analyzed. Peripheral blood alone was examined, since thyroid tissue, which constituted the primary lesion, could not be accessed.

Here the sequenced sample was peripheral blood mononuclear cells (PBMCs), taken when the disease was refractory, from a patient treated with antithyroid drugs. This sequence was found in a female donor with Graves disease. The sequence is built from TRBV29-1 and TRBJ1-3; the D gene cannot be named for sure. The CDR3 corresponds to CSVESPPEESSGNTIYF. The nucleotides read TGCAGCGTTGAGTCCCCGCCGGAGGAGAGCTCTGGAAACACCATATATTTT.